This TCR beta chain came from a study of beta chain features in type 1 diabetes. As to this clone: Its specificity is not known.

A heparinised blood draw that averaged about 120 mL was obtained once from each donor. The CDR3 spans 15 residues. Germline V lookup: CDR1 SGHRS, CDR2 YFSETQ. Deletions cut 4 bases from V and 4 bases from J, with 18 bases between. Study outcomes and limitations: The VDJ junctions of type 1 diabetes patients carried fewer insertions and more deletions. TCRB CDR3 length was moderately but significantly reduced in all four CD4+ subsets of Type 1 diabetes patients.

As every portion of the isolated RNA was reverse transcribed, the sequencing read expressed TCRB transcripts. Repertoires were generated with immunoSEQ multiplex PCR, while TCRdb's copy carries only in-frame clones and drops some. The sample carries more than 300,000 clones, roughly 16% recorded once. The sequenced sample was naive CD4+ T cells from blood. The source is a young woman in good health. This chain joins TRBV5-1 and TRBJ2-7; TRBD1 might be the D (7 bases). The CDR3 DNA reads as TGCGCCAGCAGCCGCGGCGGGACAGTGGATTACGAGCAGTACTTC. It is translated as CASSRGGTVDYEQYF.